This TCR beta chain was identified during a study of shared clonotypes between healthy human individuals. On the study more broadly: Aged 18 to 49, the donors were a couple of women and a few men.

Several immunoSEQ plates held equal portions of the genomic DNA taken from each subset. This table comes from immunoSEQ multiplex PCR, and its TCRdb copy is limited to in-frame clones, with some not included. The sample contains some 2,100,000 clones, approximately 96% of which appear only once. V was trimmed by 6 bases and J by 2 bases, leaving 13 bases between them. The germline V gene encodes CDR1 KGHSH and CDR2 LQKENI. CDR3 size: 14 residues. A CD45RA+ naive subset and a CD45RA-negative memory subset were split from CD4+ cells. This sequence was found in a man aged 18-30 years in good health. The sequenced sample consisted of naive CD4+ T cells sorted from blood. The subset was: CD45RA+ positively selected. The chain carries TRBV18 and TRBJ2-5; D may correspond to TRBD1 or TRBD2 (5 bases each). CDR3 nucleotides: TGTGCCAGCTCGTCGGGACCCAAGCAAGAGACCCAGTACTTC. Protein: CASSSGPKQETQYF.